This record looks at one T cell receptor beta chain sequence and its context. This sample stems from a study of OX40 agonist ivuxolimab in advanced cancers. The overall study: Patients received the agonistic anti-OX40 (CD134) antibody ivuxolimab. One patient with hepatocellular carcinoma and two with cutaneous melanoma, three in all, had partial responses. Six ivuxolimab dose levels, 0.01 to 10 mg/kg, were given intravenously every 2 weeks.

Trimming took 0 bases from V and 7 from J, leaving 13 bases between them. The CDR3 runs 14 residues. CDR1 SGHRS and CDR2 YFSETQ come from the germline V gene. Here immunoSEQ multiplex PCR was the method, and the copy in TCRdb shows in-frame clones only, minus some. The sample carries some 75,000 clones, 85% to 90% recorded once. The sequence came from an adult with an advanced solid tumor such as melanoma, head and neck, liver or kidney cancer. Sequencing used CD4+ or CD8+ T cells sorted from blood, obtained in a trial of the OX40 agonist ivuxolimab. The rearrangement uses TRBV5-1 and TRBJ1-1; D remains unclear. CDR3 DNA: TGCGCCAGCAGCTTGGTTGCGGGTTTAATTGAAGCTTTCTTT. It encodes CASSLVAGLIEAFF. Full variable domain (remainder filled in from reference TRBV5-1 and TRBJ1-1): KAGVTQTPRYLIKTRGQQVTLSCSPISGHRSVSWYQQTPGQGLQFLFEYFSETQRNKGNFPGRFSGRQFSNSRSEMNVSTLELGDSALYLCASSLVAGLIEAFFGQGTRLTVV.